These 6 T cell receptor beta chains were sequenced from one sample in a study of OX40 agonist ivuxolimab in advanced cancers. Receptor amplification or capture employed the immunoSEQ multiplex PCR assay. TCRdb's version of the immuneACCESS table is confined to in-frame rearrangements and falls short of the full clone set. An unresolved V gene accounts for under half of the shortfall where checked; the remainder is of unknown origin. The sample contains 70,000 to 90,000 clones, around 85% of them found a single time. The biggest ten clones account for roughly 1.9% of the sample. Sequencing used CD4+ or CD8+ T cells sorted from blood, obtained in a trial of the OX40 agonist ivuxolimab. The receptors stem from an adult with an advanced solid tumor such as melanoma, head and neck, liver or kidney cancer.

The chain links TRBV5-1 to TRBJ2-2; no reliable D call. The ends were cut back, 0 bases at V and 4 bases at J, with 13 bases in the middle. From germline, CDR1 is SGHRS and CDR2 YFSETQ. The CDR3 loop spans 16 amino acids. The CDR3 sequence is CASSLASQVGTGELFF. The CDR3 nucleotides are TGCGCCAGCAGCTTGGCCAGTCAGGTCGGCACCGGGGAGCTGTTTTTT.

The chain combines TRBV19 with TRBJ2-3, with TRBD2 matching 8 bases. J gave up 6 bases and V 5 bases, and 10 bases lay outside the gene matches. CDR1 LNHDA and CDR2 SQIVND come from the germline V gene (reference sequence). The CDR3 is 15 residues long. As DNA, the CDR3 is TGTGCCAGTAGTGGCCGGGAGGGGAGGGATGATACGCAGTATTTT. It encodes CASSGREGRDDTQYF.

J is TRBJ1-4 and V is TRBV18; 9 nucleotides line up with TRBD1. This CDR3 has 14 residues. V gave up 4 bases and J gave up 8 bases; unmatched junction bases: 5. Germline V CDR1 and CDR2: KGHSH, LQKENI. CDR3 loop: CASSQQGAREKLFF. The CDR3 DNA reads as TGTGCCAGCTCACAACAGGGGGCTCGGGAAAAACTGTTTTTT.

This clone occurred many times. This same CDR3 is encoded by further DNA sequences in the sample. CDR3 protein: CASSFYNEQFF. The DNA for the CDR3 is TGTGCCAGCAGCTTCTACAATGAGCAGTTCTTC. This chain uses TRBV7-2 with TRBJ2-1; no definite D call. Germline assignment: CDR1 SGHTA and CDR2 FQGNSA. The V and J ends lost 3 bases and 3 bases respectively, with 0 bases between them. The CDR3 runs 11 residues. The whole variable domain, filled in from reference TRBV7-2 and TRBJ2-1, reads GAGVSQSPSNKVTEKGKDVELRCDPISGHTALYWYRQSLGQGLEFLIYFQGNSAPDKSGLPSDRFSAERTGGSVSTLTIQRTQQEDSAVYLCASSFYNEQFFGPGTRLTVL.

The CDR3 reads CASSVLGTANTGELFF. CDR3 nucleotides: TGTGCCAGCAGTGTACTCGGGACAGCGAACACCGGGGAGCTGTTTTTT. The V call is TRBV28, the J call TRBJ2-2; 7 bases line up with TRBD1. Germline loops: CDR1 MDHEN, CDR2 SYDVKM. V gave up 5 bases and J gave up 0 bases; unmatched junction bases: 6. CDR3 length: 16 residues.

The chain carries TRBV28 and TRBJ1-1; D gene unclear. Germline CDR1 is MDHEN and CDR2 is SYDVKM. The CDR3 contains 13 residues. Deletions cut 7 bases from V and 1 base from J, with 10 bases between. CDR3 sequence: CASNPGGNTEAFF. The CDR3 DNA sequence: TGTGCCAGCAACCCCGGAGGGAACACTGAAGCTTTCTTT.